This T cell receptor (beta chain) derives from a study of tumor and adjacent non-tumor tissue in lung cancer. Study context: Histology: about a dozen adenocarcinoma, a couple of squamous cell carcinoma, 1 small cell lung cancer. Study-wide results and caveats: Tumor tissue had significantly higher TCR diversity than normal lung.

As regards this clonotype: What it binds is not known.

The template was RNA from unsorted bulk tissue. This CDR3 contains 13 residues. In germline, CDR1 is SQVTM, CDR2 ANQGSEA. TCRbeta libraries were built with three rounds of nested PCR, modified from ARM-PCR. TCRdb ran MiXCR on the multiplex PCR reads and lists one entry per CDR3 protein. The data contain 60,000 to 85,000 distinct CDR3 sequences, 75% to 90% of them singletons. V is TRBV29-1 and J is TRBJ2-3; D ambiguous. This receptor was taken from a woman between 45 and 60 years old with non-small cell lung cancer. What was sequenced was lung tumor tissue. In nucleotides, the CDR3 is TGCAGTGGTCGTGGGCCAACCGCAGATACGCAGTATTTT. Its protein is CSGRGPTADTQYF.